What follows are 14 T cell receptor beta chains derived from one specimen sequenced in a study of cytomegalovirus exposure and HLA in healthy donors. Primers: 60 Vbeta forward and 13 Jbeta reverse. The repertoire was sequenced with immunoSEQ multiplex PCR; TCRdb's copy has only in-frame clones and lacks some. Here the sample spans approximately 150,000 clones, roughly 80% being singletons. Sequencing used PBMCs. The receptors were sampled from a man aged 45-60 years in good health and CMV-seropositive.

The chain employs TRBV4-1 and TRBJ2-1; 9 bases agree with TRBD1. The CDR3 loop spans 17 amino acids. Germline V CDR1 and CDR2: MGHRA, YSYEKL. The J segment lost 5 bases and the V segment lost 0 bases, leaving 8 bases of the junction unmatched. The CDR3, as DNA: TGCGCCAGCAGCCAAGATCGGAACAGGGGGCTTGACAATGAGCAGTTCTTC. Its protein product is CASSQDRNRGLDNEQFF.

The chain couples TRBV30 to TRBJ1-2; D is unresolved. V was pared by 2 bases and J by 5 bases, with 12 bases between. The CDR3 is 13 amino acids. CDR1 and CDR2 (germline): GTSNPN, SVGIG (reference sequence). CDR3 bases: TGTGCCTGGAGTAAGAGAGGGATTTATGGCTACACCTTC. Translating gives CAWSKRGIYGYTF.

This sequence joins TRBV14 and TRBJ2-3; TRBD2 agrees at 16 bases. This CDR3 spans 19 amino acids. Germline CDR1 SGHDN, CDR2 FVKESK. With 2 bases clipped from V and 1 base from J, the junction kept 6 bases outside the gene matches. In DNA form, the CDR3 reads TGTGCCAGCAGCCAACCCGGGACTAGCGGGAGGGCCGGCACAGATACGCAGTATTTT. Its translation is CASSQPGTSGRAGTDTQYF.

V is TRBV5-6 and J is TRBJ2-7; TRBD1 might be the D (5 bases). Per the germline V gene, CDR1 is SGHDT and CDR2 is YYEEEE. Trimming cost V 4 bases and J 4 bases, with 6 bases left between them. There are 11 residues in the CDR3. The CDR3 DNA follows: TGTGCCAGCAGCCAGGGTTACGAGCAGTACTTC. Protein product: CASSQGYEQYF. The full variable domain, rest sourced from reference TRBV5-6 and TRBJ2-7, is DAGVTQSPTHLIKTRGQQVTLRCSPKSGHDTVSWYQQALGQGPQFIFQYYEEEERQRGNFPDRFSGHQFPNYSSELNVNALLLGDSALYLCASSQGYEQYFGPGTRLTVT.

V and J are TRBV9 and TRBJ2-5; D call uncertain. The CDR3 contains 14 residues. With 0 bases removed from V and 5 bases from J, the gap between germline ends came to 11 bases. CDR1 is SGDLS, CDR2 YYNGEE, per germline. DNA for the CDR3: TGTGCCAGCAGCGTAGGAGGTAGTCTCGAGACCCAGTACTTC. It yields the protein CASSVGGSLETQYF.

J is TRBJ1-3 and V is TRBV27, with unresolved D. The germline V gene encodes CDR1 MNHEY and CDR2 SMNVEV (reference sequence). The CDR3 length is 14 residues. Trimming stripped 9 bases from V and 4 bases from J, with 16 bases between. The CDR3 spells CASAAYGAGNTIYF. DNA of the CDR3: TGTGCCAGTGCGGCTTATGGTGCCGGAAACACCATATATTTT.

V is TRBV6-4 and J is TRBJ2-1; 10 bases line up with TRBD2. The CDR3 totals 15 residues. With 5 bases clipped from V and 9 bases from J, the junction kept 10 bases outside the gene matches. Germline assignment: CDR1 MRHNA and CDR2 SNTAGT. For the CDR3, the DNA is TGTGCCAGCAGTCCCACTAGCGGGAAGGTCTCTGAGCAGTTCTTC. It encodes CASSPTSGKVSEQFF.

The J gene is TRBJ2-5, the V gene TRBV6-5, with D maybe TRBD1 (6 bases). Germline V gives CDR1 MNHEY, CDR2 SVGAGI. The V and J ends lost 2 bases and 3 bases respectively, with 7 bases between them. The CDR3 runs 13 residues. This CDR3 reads CASSYPGEETQYF. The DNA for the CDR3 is TGTGCCAGCAGTTACCCAGGGGAAGAGACCCAGTACTTC.

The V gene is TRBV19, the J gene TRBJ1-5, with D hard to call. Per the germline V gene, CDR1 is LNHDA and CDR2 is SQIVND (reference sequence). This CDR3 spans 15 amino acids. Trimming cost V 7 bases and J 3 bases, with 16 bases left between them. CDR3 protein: CASTTIDGLNQPQHF. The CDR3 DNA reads TGTGCCAGTACAACGATCGACGGACTCAATCAGCCCCAGCATTTT.

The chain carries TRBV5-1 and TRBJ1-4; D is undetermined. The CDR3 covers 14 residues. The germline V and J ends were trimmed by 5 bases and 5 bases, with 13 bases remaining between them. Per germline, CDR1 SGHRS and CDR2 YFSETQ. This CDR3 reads CASSFGQPNEKLFF. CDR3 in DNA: TGCGCCAGCAGTTTTGGGCAGCCAAATGAAAAACTGTTTTTT.

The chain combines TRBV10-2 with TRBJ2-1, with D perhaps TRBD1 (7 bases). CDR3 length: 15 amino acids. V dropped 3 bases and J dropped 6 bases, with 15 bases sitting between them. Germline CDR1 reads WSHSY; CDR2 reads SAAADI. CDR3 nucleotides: TGCGCCAGCAGTGATAGGCAGGGGGGCCCCAATGAGCAGTTCTTC. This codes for CASSDRQGGPNEQFF.

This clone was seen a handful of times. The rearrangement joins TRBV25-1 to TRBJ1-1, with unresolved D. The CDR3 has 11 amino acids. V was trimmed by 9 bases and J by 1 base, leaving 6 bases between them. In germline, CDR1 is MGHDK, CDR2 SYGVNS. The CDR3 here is CASGGNTEAFF. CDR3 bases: TGTGCCAGTGGAGGGAACACTGAAGCTTTCTTT.

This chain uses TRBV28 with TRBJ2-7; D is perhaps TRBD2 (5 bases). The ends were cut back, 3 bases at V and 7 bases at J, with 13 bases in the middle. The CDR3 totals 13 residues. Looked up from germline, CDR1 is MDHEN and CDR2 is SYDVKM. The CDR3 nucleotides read TGTGCCAGCAGTTTTACCCCCCCGGGAGAGCAGTACTTC. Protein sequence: CASSFTPPGEQYF.

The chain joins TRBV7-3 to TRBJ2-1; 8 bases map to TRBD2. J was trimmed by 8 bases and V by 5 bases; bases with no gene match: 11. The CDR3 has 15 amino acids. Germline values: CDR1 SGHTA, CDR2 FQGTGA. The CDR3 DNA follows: TGTGCCAGCAGCCACGCCGGGACTAGTATCGATGAGCAGTTCTTC. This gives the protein CASSHAGTSIDEQFF. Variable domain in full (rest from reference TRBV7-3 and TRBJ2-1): GAGVSQTPSNKVTEKGKYVELRCDPISGHTALYWYRQSLGQGPEFLIYFQGTGAADDSGLPNDRFFAVRPEGSVSTLKIQRTERGDSAVYLCASSHAGTSIDEQFFGPGTRLTVL.